The following is a T cell receptor beta chain sequence with its context. What this receptor recognizes is not known. The record has no base qualities; no much larger clone is one base away. Sequences LNHNV (CDR1) and YYDKDF (CDR2) are obtained from the germline V gene (reference sequence). V and J are trimmed by 8 bases and 4 bases, and the gene matches miss 13 bases of the junction. The CDR3 sequence holds 15 residues, the cysteine and phenylalanine included. The read is trimmed to its CDR3 DNA, 45 bases read in frame from base 1. This specimen comes from a study of CD8+ T cells in alopecia areata (dated by TCRdb to the late 2010s). Broadly, across the study: The treated patients, all with moderate-to-severe alopecia areata, were enrolled in an open-label pilot trial of oral tofacitinib given at 5 to 10 mg twice daily. Patients received tofacitinib for 6 to 18 months and were then followed off drug for 6 months to check for delayed response and recurrence. Disease severity in treated patients was measured with the SALT score, which quantifies the percentage of affected scalp surface area. To study T cell clonal expansion in alopecia areata, the researchers applied high-throughput TCRbeta sequencing to both the C3H/HeJ mouse model and human patients. In humans, TCRbeta sequencing was performed on scalp tissue and on sorted CD4+ and CD8+ peripheral blood T cells from healthy controls and from patients with patchy or totalis/universalis alopecia areata. Biopsies were taken from tofacitinib-treated patients at baseline and again at 4 and 24 weeks into treatment, and several of those patients also had a later scalp biopsy. Scalp clonality was compared among normal scalp (n=4), patchy alopecia areata scalp (n=8), and alopecia totalis/universalis scalp (n=8). RNA came from the PAXgene miRNA kit for fixed scalp, the miRNeasy kit for PBMCs, and the RNeasy kit for mouse skin. TCRbeta CDR3 regions were amplified by immunoSEQ multiplex PCR using 35 Vbeta forward and 13 Jbeta reverse primers. General study outcomes and caveats: The treated cohort was small, with a single nonresponder, so links between baseline CD8+ expansion and response need larger studies. Tofacitinib significantly decreased scalp clonality and the number of expanded CD8+ clones among the top 100 scalp clones. TCR sequences shared between patients were less clear than in mice, possibly partly because of HLA diversity in the patient population. Many expanded lesional clones persisted in scalp and blood during tofacitinib treatment, which may partly explain relapse after stopping treatment. Lesional scalp, especially in alopecia totalis/universalis, showed higher clonality and more expanded CD8+ clones than normal scalp, suggesting antigenic drive. Resident alphabeta T cells in normal human skin are also sequenced, complicating scalp TCR repertoire analysis, unlike mouse skin dominated by gammadelta T cells.

Taken with the paper, the label for time point translates to: 20 to 30 weeks on oral tofacitinib. Read against the paper, the sample's treatment or condition label means: oral pan-JAK inhibitor, 5-10 mg twice daily. Peripheral blood and lesional scalp punch biopsies were obtained from patients with alopecia areata. PBMCs were separated by density centrifugation and stained for CD3, CD4 and CD8, after which CD4+ and CD8+ T cells were sorted on a FACSAria. Receptors were amplified or captured by the immunoSEQ multiplex PCR assay. RNA was extracted from all samples and reverse transcribed into cDNA, which served as template for TCR sequencing. First-strand cDNA was synthesized using SuperScript III with a 2:1 mix of oligo-dT and random hexamers. Amplification bias was assessed with a synthetic immune receptor repertoire, and residual bias was removed computationally. The source study handled its data this way. Raw reads were preprocessed for error removal, and CDR3 was defined according to IMGT conventions as running from the conserved cysteine to phenylalanine. Clonality was computed by normalizing Shannon entropy by log2 of the number of productive unique TCRs and subtracting the result from 1. CD4 or CD8 identity of scalp clones was inferred by cross-referencing scalp TCRbeta sequences with sorted blood CD4 and CD8 repertoires. TCRdb limited this immuneACCESS table to in-frame rearrangements with V and J called. A share of clones is missing; checked studies link under half to unresolved V genes, and the rest is unexplained. V and J calls and clone size follow that table, whereas D and trimming were derived from the DNA. This sample has 35,000 to 45,000 clones in its table, and roughly 92% of those were observed once. The ten biggest clones cover approximately 17% of the sample.

Sequenced material: CD8+ T cells sorted from blood, taken at week 24, from a patient treated with tofacitinib. This TCR came from a human donor with alopecia areata. In this chain, TRBV15 is recombined with TRBJ2-5, with 7 bases matching TRBD2. The CDR3 region has the sequence CATSPTGLEGETQYF. The base sequence is TGTGCCACCTCCCCCACAGGACTAGAGGGAGAGACCCAGTACTTC.